These 22 T cell receptor beta chains were all obtained from the same sample, sequenced in a study of long-term antiretroviral therapy in people with HIV. Investigators performed immunoSEQ version v3.0 at survey level. Assay: immunoSEQ multiplex PCR; the TCRdb copy retains only in-frame clones and omits some. The sample yields tens of thousands of clones, 80% to 95% seen once. The material sequenced was unsorted PBMCs, taken 5.2 years after starting antiretroviral therapy. Receptor source: a woman aged 40 to 49 with HIV.

The V and J genes are TRBV7-9 and TRBJ2-3; 9 bases agree with TRBD1. Germline V CDR1 and CDR2: SEHNR, FQNEAQ (reference sequence). J lost 1 base, V lost 6 bases, and 8 bases had no gene match. The CDR3 has 16 amino acids. The CDR3, as DNA: TGTGCCAGCAGGACCACAGGGGGCGCAGGCACAGATACGCAGTATTTT. It translates to CASRTTGGAGTDTQYF.

There are a few counts of this clone. The chain links TRBV5-4 to TRBJ2-5, with D unclear. The CDR3 is 14 residues long. Trimming shortened V by 3 bases and J by 2 bases, and 11 bases separated the two germline ends. Germline loops: CDR1 SGHNT, CDR2 YYREEE (reference sequence). The CDR3 region is CASSSGSFQETQYF. The DNA for the CDR3 is TGTGCCAGCAGCTCCGGTAGCTTTCAAGAGACCCAGTACTTC.

This chain connects TRBV14 to TRBJ2-1; 7 bases are a match to TRBD2. V lost 4 bases and J lost 15; bases outside the gene matches: 15. This CDR3 is built from 14 residues. Germline V gives CDR1 SGHDN, CDR2 FVKESK. CDR3 nucleotide sequence: TGTGCCAGCAGCCCAAGGGAGTTCAGCGGGGAGGGGTTCTTC. Its translation is CASSPREFSGEGFF. The variable domain in full, completed from reference TRBV14 and TRBJ2-1, reads EAGVTQFPSHSVIEKGQTVTLRCDPISGHDNLYWYRRVMGKEIKFLLHFVKESKQDESGMPNNRFLAERTGGTYSTLKVQPAELEDSGVYFCASSPREFSGEGFFGPGTRLTVL.

This clone was counted once. The V and J genes are TRBV15 and TRBJ2-5, with 11 nucleotides matching TRBD2. The V gene's germline CDR1 is LNHNV and CDR2 YYDKDF (reference sequence). The CDR3 contains 17 residues. Trimming at V came to 0 bases and at J to 5 bases, leaving 8 bases not matched to a gene. The CDR3 nucleotides read TGTGCCACCAGCAGAGAGCCCACTAGCGGGAGAGGCGAGACCCAGTACTTC. Translating gives CATSREPTSGRGETQYF.

The rearrangement joins TRBV19 to TRBJ1-1; TRBD1 matches 9 bases. The germline CDR1 and CDR2 sequences are LNHDA and SQIVND (reference sequence). J gave up 1 base and V 9 bases, and 9 bases lay outside the gene matches. The CDR3 has 15 amino acids. Here the CDR3 reads CASSPPGQGNTEAFF. The CDR3 DNA sequence: TGTGCCAGCTCCCCTCCGGGACAGGGGAACACTGAAGCTTTCTTT.

V is TRBV7-8 and J is TRBJ1-2; 8 nucleotides align to TRBD1. V dropped 3 bases and J dropped 8; count of bases not matched to a gene: 8. The CDR3 totals 14 residues. Per the germline V gene, CDR1 is SGHVS and CDR2 is FQNEAQ. The CDR3, as DNA: TGTGCCAGCAGCTTGGGCCAGGGGGCTTACGGCTACACCTTC. Translation: CASSLGQGAYGYTF.

The rearrangement uses TRBV11-3 and TRBJ2-4, with TRBD1 as a possible D gene (5 bases). This CDR3 is built from 16 residues. CDR1 and CDR2 from the germline V gene are SGHNT and YENEEA. V lost 4 bases and J lost 0, with 13 bases in between. The CDR3 sequence is CASSSRSGLAKNIQYF. CDR3 sequence (DNA): TGTGCCAGCAGCTCAAGGTCAGGGCTAGCCAAAAACATTCAGTACTTC.

This sequence joins TRBV29-1 and TRBJ2-3; unclear D gene. The CDR3 length is 14 residues. V was shortened by 0 bases and J by 4 bases, with 11 bases between the two germline ends. Germline CDR1 SQVTM, CDR2 ANQGSEA. The CDR3 spells CSVEDLWTADTQYF. CDR3 DNA sequence: TGCAGCGTTGAAGATCTTTGGACGGCAGATACGCAGTATTTT.

The chain employs TRBV6-5 and TRBJ2-7, with D unclear. The CDR3 consists of 13 residues. Germline V CDR1 and CDR2: MNHEY, SVGAGI. The germline V and J ends were trimmed by 0 bases and 6 bases, with 9 bases remaining between them. CDR3 sequence (DNA): TGTGCCAGCAGTTACTCTTACGGTGGCGAGCAGTACTTC. Residues: CASSYSYGGEQYF.

The chain is built from TRBV7-9 and TRBJ1-2; no firm D call. Trimming pared 8 bases from V and 3 bases from J, leaving 19 bases between. Germline-derived CDR1 and CDR2 are SEHNR and FQNEAQ (reference sequence). This CDR3 has 15 residues. CDR3 DNA: TGTGCCAGCGGCAGGCCGGCCTACATTCACTATGGCTACACCTTC. Protein sequence: CASGRPAYIHYGYTF.

The chain uses TRBV11-3 and TRBJ2-5; TRBD1 might be the D (6 bases). With 5 bases removed from V and 4 bases from J, the gap between germline ends came to 11 bases. There are 13 residues in the CDR3. In germline, CDR1 is SGHNT, CDR2 YENEEA. Here the CDR3 reads CASSPGDGETQYF. The CDR3 nucleotides read TGTGCCAGCAGCCCAGGGGACGGAGAGACCCAGTACTTC.

The genes are TRBV7-8 and TRBJ2-5; 7 positions match TRBD1. Germline loops: CDR1 SGHVS, CDR2 FQNEAQ. The J segment lost 2 bases and the V segment lost 5 bases, leaving 5 bases of the junction unmatched. There are 14 residues in the CDR3. Here the CDR3 reads CASSPQGLQETQYF. The CDR3 coding sequence is TGTGCCAGCAGCCCACAGGGGTTGCAAGAGACCCAGTACTTC. Complete variable domain (other parts from reference TRBV7-8 and TRBJ2-5): GAGVSQSPRYKVAKRGQDVALRCDPISGHVSLFWYQQALGQGPEFLTYFQNEAQLDKSGLPSDRFFAERPEGSVSTLKIQRTQQEDSAVYLCASSPQGLQETQYFGPGTRLLVL.

In DNA form, the CDR3 reads TGTGCCAGCAGCCACCAGCGGGGAGAGCAGTTCTTC. Translating it yields CASSHQRGEQFF. V and J are TRBV4-2 and TRBJ2-1; 7 nucleotides align to TRBD2. Germline V gives CDR1 LGHNA, CDR2 YNFKEQ. This CDR3 spans 12 amino acids. Trimming took 3 bases from V and 10 from J; bases not matched to a gene: 3.

The chain links TRBV7-8 to TRBJ2-7; D may match TRBD1 or TRBD2 (5 bases each). Germline V gene lookup returns CDR1 SGHVS and CDR2 FQNEAQ. Trimming shortened V by 3 bases and J by 4 bases, and 13 bases separated the two germline ends. This CDR3 is built from 14 residues. Here the CDR3 DNA reads TGTGCCAGCAGCTTCATCAGGGACCAGTACGAGCAGTACTTC. It yields the protein CASSFIRDQYEQYF.

The rearrangement joins TRBV4-2 to TRBJ2-2; maybe TRBD2 (7 bases). Germline V CDR1 and CDR2: LGHNA, YNFKEQ. The CDR3 has 15 residues. V was cut by 7 bases and J by 6 bases, with 18 bases left in between. The CDR3 DNA sequence: TGTGCCAGCAACCTAGGGGGGGGAGAGGCCGGGGAGCTGTTTTTT. Translation: CASNLGGGEAGELFF.

The chain recombines TRBV6-1 with TRBJ2-7; 8 positions agree with TRBD1. Looked up from germline, CDR1 is MNHNS and CDR2 is SASEGT. The V and J ends lost 6 bases and 6 bases, in that order; junction bases with no gene match: 7. This CDR3 is built from 13 residues. The CDR3 loop is CASSWTGLSEQYF. The CDR3 DNA follows: TGTGCCAGCAGCTGGACAGGGTTATCCGAGCAGTACTTC.

The chain combines TRBV5-5 with TRBJ1-5; tentative D call: TRBD1 (6 bases). V lost 4 bases, J lost 0 bases, and 11 bases lay in between. The germline gives CDR1 SGHKS, CDR2 YYEKEE (reference sequence). The CDR3 length is 15 residues. CDR3 sequence reads: CASSGGGFSNQPQHF. CDR3 coding DNA: TGTGCCAGCAGCGGAGGGGGTTTTAGCAATCAGCCCCAGCATTTT. Full variable domain (remainder filled in from reference TRBV5-5 and TRBJ1-5): DAGVTQSPTHLIKTRGQQVTLRCSPISGHKSVSWYQQVLGQGPQFIFQYYEKEERGRGNFPDRFSARQFPNYSSELNVNALLLGDSALYLCASSGGGFSNQPQHFGDGTRLSIL.

The V call is TRBV7-2, the J call TRBJ1-1, with a possible D match to TRBD1 (6 bases). From germline, CDR1 is SGHTA and CDR2 FQGNSA. V was clipped by 5 bases and J by 0 bases, with 16 bases between them. The CDR3 extends over 16 amino acids. The CDR3 reads CASSRLGGTMNTEAFF. DNA of the CDR3: TGTGCCAGCAGCCGCCTAGGGGGAACGATGAACACTGAAGCTTTCTTT.

The chain employs TRBV11-2 and TRBJ2-5, with 8 bases aligning to TRBD1. V was pared by 5 bases and J by 0 bases, with 5 bases of the junction left unmatched. This CDR3 has 15 amino acids. Germline V gene data show CDR1 as SGHAT and CDR2 as FQNNGV. The CDR3 DNA is TGTGCCAGCAGCGTCGGGACAGGTTACCAAGAGACCCAGTACTTC. Translating gives CASSVGTGYQETQYF.

The chain has TRBV11-3 and TRBJ1-4; 11 bases match TRBD1. This CDR3 contains 15 residues. The germline V gene has CDR1 SGHNT and CDR2 YENEEA. The junction had 4 bases not matched to a gene; V was cut back by 5 bases and J by 5 bases. CDR3 bases: TGTGCCAGCAGCCCCCGGACAGGGGGCAATGAAAAACTGTTTTTT. It translates to CASSPRTGGNEKLFF.

The chain has TRBV19 and TRBJ2-7; D is ambiguous. From germline, CDR1 is LNHDA and CDR2 SQIVND (reference sequence). V lost 1 base and J lost 4, with 14 bases in between. The CDR3 contains 15 residues. In nucleotides, the CDR3 is TGTGCCAGTAGTATAGGCACTTGGCAAGGATACGAGCAGTACTTC. This translates into CASSIGTWQGYEQYF.

The chain has TRBV5-6 and TRBJ2-1, with a possible D match to TRBD1 (5 bases). The germline CDR1 and CDR2 sequences are SGHDT and YYEEEE. Trimming left V 0 bases short and J 8 bases short, with 9 bases between. The CDR3 contains 13 residues. The CDR3 sequence is CASSLGWGDEQFF. The CDR3 coding sequence is TGTGCCAGCAGCTTGGGCTGGGGCGATGAGCAGTTCTTC.